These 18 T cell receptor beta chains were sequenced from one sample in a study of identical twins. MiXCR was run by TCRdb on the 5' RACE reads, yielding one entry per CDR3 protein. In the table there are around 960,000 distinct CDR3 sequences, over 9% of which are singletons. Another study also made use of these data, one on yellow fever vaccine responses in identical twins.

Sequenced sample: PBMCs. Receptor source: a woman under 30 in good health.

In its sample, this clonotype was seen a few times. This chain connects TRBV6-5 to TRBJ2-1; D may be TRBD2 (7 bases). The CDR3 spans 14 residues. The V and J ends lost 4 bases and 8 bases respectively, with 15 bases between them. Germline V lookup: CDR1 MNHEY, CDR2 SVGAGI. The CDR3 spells CASSWRRGGDEQFF. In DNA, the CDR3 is TGTGCCAGCAGTTGGAGGAGGGGGGGCGATGAGCAGTTCTTC.

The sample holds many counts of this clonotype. CDR3 sequence: CATGKVYEQYF. In DNA, the CDR3 is TGTGCCACCGGGAAAGTTTACGAGCAGTACTTC. V usage is TRBV28 and J usage is TRBJ2-7, with D maybe TRBD2 (5 bases). In germline, CDR1 is MDHEN, CDR2 SYDVKM. V gave up 10 bases and J gave up 4 bases, with 11 bases separating them. The CDR3 contains 11 residues.

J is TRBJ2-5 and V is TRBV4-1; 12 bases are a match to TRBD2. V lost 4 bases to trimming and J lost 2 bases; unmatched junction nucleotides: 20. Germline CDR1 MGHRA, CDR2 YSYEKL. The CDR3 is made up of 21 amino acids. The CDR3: CASSRPEAGLSSGGVQETQYF. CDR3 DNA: TGCGCCAGCAGCCGCCCGGAGGCGGGGTTGTCTAGCGGGGGGGTACAAGAGACCCAGTACTTC.

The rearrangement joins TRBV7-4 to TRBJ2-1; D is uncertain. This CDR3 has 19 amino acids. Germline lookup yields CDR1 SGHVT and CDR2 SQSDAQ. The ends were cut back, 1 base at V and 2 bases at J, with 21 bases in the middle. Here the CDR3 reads CASSLVVGLDQKTYNEQFF. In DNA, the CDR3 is TGTGCCAGCAGCTTAGTGGTAGGTCTTGACCAGAAAACCTACAATGAGCAGTTCTTC.

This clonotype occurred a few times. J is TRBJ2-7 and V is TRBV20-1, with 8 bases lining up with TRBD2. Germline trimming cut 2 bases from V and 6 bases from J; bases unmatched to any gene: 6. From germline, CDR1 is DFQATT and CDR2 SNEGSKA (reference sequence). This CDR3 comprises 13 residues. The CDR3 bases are TGCAGTGCTAGACGGGGGGGCCGGTTCGAGCAGTACGTC. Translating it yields CSARRGGRFEQYV.

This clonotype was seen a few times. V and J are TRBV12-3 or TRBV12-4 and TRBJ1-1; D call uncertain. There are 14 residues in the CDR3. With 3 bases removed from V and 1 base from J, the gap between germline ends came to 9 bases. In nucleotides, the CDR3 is TGTGCCAGCAGTTTCAGTATCTCGAACACTGAAGCTTTCTTT. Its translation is CASSFSISNTEAFF.

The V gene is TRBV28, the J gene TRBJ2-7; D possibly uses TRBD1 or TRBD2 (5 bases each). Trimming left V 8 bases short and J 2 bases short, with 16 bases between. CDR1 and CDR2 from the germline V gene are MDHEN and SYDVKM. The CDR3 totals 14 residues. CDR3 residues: CASGYFGGTYEQYF. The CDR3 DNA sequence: TGTGCCAGCGGGTACTTTGGGGGTACCTACGAGCAGTACTTC.

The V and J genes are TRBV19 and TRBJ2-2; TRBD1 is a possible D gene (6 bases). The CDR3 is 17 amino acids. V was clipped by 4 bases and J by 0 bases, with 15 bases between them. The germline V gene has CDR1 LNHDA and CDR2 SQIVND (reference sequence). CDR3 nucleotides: TGTGCCAGTAGTAGTCTTTGGAACAGGGCGAACACCGGGGAGCTGTTTTTT. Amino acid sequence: CASSSLWNRANTGELFF.

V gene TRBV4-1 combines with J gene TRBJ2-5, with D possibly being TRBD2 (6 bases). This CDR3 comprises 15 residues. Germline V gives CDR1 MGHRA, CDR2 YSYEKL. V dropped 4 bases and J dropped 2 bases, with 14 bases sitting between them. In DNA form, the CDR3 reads TGCGCCAGCAGCCGGAACCTCGCGGGGCAAGAGACCCAGTACTTC. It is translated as CASSRNLAGQETQYF.

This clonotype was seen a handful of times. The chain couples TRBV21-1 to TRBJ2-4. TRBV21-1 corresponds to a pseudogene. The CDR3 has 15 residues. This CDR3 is CASSKKAASGNIQYF. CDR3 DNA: TGTGCCAGCAGCAAAAAGGCGGCTAGCGGAAACATTCAGTACTTC.

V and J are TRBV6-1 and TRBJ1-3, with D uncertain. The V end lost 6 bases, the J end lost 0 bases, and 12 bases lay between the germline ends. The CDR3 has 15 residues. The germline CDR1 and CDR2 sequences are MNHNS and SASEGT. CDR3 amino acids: CASSLTEASGNTIYF. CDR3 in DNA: TGTGCCAGCAGCCTAACAGAGGCCTCTGGAAACACCATATATTTT.

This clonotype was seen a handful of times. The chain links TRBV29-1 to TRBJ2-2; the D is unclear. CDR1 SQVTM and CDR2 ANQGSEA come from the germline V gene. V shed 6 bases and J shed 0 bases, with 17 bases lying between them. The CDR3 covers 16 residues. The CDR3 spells CSVGMSHPSNTGELFF. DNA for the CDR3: TGCAGCGTAGGGATGTCCCACCCGTCGAACACCGGGGAGCTGTTTTTT.

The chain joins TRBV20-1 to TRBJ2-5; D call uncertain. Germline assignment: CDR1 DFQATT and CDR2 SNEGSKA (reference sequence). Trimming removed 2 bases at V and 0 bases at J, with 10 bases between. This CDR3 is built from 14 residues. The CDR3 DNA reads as TGCAGTGCTAGACACCTCCCTTACCAAGAGACCCAGTACTTC. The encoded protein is CSARHLPYQETQYF.

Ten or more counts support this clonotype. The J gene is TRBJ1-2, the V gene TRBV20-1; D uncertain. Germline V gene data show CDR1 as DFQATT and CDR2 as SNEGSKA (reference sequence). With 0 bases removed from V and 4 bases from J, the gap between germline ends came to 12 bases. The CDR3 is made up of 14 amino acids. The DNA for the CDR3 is TGCAGTGCTAGAGATGAGCCGTTCATCTATGGCTACACCTTC. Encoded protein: CSARDEPFIYGYTF.

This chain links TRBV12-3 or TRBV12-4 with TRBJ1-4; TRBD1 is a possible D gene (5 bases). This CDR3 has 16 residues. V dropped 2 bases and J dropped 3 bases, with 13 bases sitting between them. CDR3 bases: TGTGCCAGCAGTTTAAACCCAGGGTGGGCTAATGAAAAACTGTTTTTT. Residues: CASSLNPGWANEKLFF.

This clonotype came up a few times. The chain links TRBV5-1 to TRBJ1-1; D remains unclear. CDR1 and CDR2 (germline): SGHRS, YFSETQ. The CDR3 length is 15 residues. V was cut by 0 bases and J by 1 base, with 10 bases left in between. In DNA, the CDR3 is TGCGCCAGCAGCTTGGTTAGCCCGTCGAACACTGAAGCTTTCTTT. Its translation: CASSLVSPSNTEAFF. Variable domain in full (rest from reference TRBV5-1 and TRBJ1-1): KAGVTQTPRYLIKTRGQQVTLSCSPISGHRSVSWYQQTPGQGLQFLFEYFSETQRNKGNFPGRFSGRQFSNSRSEMNVSTLELGDSALYLCASSLVSPSNTEAFFGQGTRLTVV.

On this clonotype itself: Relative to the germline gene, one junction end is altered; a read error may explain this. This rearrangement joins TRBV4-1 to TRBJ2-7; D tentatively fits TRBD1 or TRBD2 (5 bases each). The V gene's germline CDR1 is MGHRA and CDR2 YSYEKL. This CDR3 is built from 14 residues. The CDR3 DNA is TGCGCCAGCAGCCAAGATCGGGGCTCCCACGAGCAGTACTTC. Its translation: CASSQDRGSHEQYF.

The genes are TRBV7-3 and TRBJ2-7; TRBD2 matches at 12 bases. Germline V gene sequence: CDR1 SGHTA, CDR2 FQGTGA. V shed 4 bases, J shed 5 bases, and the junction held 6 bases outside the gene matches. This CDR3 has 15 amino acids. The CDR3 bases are TGTGCCAGCAGCTCCCGACTAGCGGGAGACCACGAGCAGTACTTC. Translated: CASSSRLAGDHEQYF.